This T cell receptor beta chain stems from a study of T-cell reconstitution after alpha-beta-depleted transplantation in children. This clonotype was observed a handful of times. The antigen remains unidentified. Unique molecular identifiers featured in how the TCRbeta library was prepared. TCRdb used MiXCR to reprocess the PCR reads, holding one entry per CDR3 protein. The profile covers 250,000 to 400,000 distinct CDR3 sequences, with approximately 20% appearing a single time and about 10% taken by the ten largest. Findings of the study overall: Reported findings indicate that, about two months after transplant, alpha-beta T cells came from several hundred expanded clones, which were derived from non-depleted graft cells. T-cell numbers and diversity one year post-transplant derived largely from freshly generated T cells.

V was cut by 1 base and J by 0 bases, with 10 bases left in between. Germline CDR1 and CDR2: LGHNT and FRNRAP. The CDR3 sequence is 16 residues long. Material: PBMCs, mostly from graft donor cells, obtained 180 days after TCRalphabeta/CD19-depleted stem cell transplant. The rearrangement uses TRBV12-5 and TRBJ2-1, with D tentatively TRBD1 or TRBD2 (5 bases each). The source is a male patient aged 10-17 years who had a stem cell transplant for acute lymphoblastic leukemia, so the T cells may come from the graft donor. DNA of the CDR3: TGTGCTAGTGGTTTGGGGTGGGGGAGCTCCTACAATGAGCAGTTCTTC. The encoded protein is CASGLGWGSSYNEQFF.